One and the same sample provided the 21 T cell receptor beta chains below, sequenced in a study of T cells after yellow fever vaccination. Each CDR3 protein is one row after TCRdb ran MiXCR on the 5' RACE reads. The repertoire has 450,000 to 650,000 distinct CDR3 sequences, roughly 12% of them found once; the top ten carry over 12%. The material sequenced was PBMCs, taken on the day of the yellow fever booster vaccination. All receptors derive from a man in his thirties or forties who received the YFV17D yellow fever vaccine.

J is TRBJ2-1 and V is TRBV20-1, with D unclear. The V end lost 5 bases, the J end lost 6 bases, and 17 bases lay between the germline ends. The CDR3 is 14 residues long. Looked up from germline, CDR1 is DFQATT and CDR2 is SNEGSKA (reference sequence). This chain's CDR3 is CSARGSGSLNEQFF. The CDR3, as DNA: TGCAGTGCTCGTGGTTCAGGCAGCCTCAATGAGCAGTTCTTC.

J is TRBJ2-1 and V is TRBV29-1, with 7 nucleotides matching TRBD2. V dropped 6 bases and J dropped 4; count of bases not matched to a gene: 6. Germline V gene data show CDR1 as SQVTM and CDR2 as ANQGSEA. The CDR3 has 13 residues. Here the CDR3 reads CSVPGLQYNEQFF. Written as DNA, the CDR3 is TGCAGCGTACCGGGACTACAATACAATGAGCAGTTCTTC.

This sequence joins TRBV3-1 and TRBJ2-1; maybe TRBD1 (6 bases). Germline V gene lookup returns CDR1 LGHDT and CDR2 YNNKEL (reference sequence). The V end was cut by 1 base, the J end by 3 bases, with 13 bases between. The CDR3 contains 16 residues. This chain's CDR3 is CASSQVAQGFYNEQFF. The CDR3 DNA follows: TGTGCCAGCAGCCAAGTCGCACAGGGATTCTACAATGAGCAGTTCTTC.

The chain uses TRBV4-2 and TRBJ2-1, with D tentatively TRBD1 or TRBD2 (5 bases each). Germline assignment: CDR1 LGHNA and CDR2 YNFKEQ. The CDR3 consists of 15 residues. V lost 0 bases to trimming and J lost 7 bases, with 13 bases between them. The CDR3, as DNA: TGTGCCAGCAGCCAAGATGGGGGTTTAGGTAATGAGCAGTTCTTC. Translating gives CASSQDGGLGNEQFF.

This clonotype has only a few counts. J is TRBJ1-5 and V is TRBV3-1, with D possibly matching TRBD1 (6 bases). The CDR3 has 15 residues. The germline CDR1 and CDR2 sequences are LGHDT and YNNKEL (reference sequence). The V and J ends lost 3 bases and 2 bases respectively, with 11 bases between them. The CDR3 nucleotides read TGTGCCAGCAGCCAGGGGGGGCGAGGCAATCAGCCCCAGCATTTT. This codes for CASSQGGRGNQPQHF. Using reference TRBV3-1 and TRBJ1-5 for the parts outside the CDR3, the full variable domain is DTAVSQTPKYLVTQMGNDKSIKCEQNLGHDTMYWYKQDSKKFLKIMFSYNNKELIINETVPNRFSPKSPDKAHLNLHINSLELGDSAVYFCASSQGGRGNQPQHFGDGTRLSIL.

This clonotype was picked up a small number of times. This chain connects TRBV4-3 to TRBJ2-7; no clear D gene. Trimming shortened V by 2 bases and J by 4 bases, and 6 bases separated the two germline ends. This CDR3 region has 12 residues. Germline CDR1 LGHNA, CDR2 YSLEER. Here the CDR3 reads CASSQTLYEQYF. Here the CDR3 DNA reads TGCGCCAGCAGCCAAACCCTATACGAGCAGTACTTC.

V usage is TRBV9 and J usage is TRBJ2-1; possibly TRBD2 for D (6 bases). Trimming left V 3 bases short and J 8 bases short, with 12 bases between. Germline V CDR1 and CDR2: SGDLS, YYNGEE. This CDR3 comprises 13 residues. The CDR3 nucleotides read TGTGCCAGCAGCGCCCCGACGGGGGATGAGCAGTTCTTC. Translating gives CASSAPTGDEQFF.

This rearrangement joins TRBV6-5 to TRBJ2-1; D gene uncertain. Deletions cut 2 bases from V and 0 bases from J, with 17 bases between. CDR3 length equals 18 residues. Germline V CDR1 and CDR2: MNHEY, SVGAGI. The CDR3 sequence is CASSYPPRRPSSYNEQFF. The CDR3 DNA sequence: TGTGCCAGCAGTTACCCTCCCCGACGGCCGAGCTCCTACAATGAGCAGTTCTTC.

The rearrangement joins TRBV4-1 to TRBJ1-5; D gene uncertain. Germline V gene sequence: CDR1 MGHRA, CDR2 YSYEKL. V was trimmed by 0 bases and J by 8 bases, leaving 14 bases between them. This CDR3 spans 15 amino acids. CDR3 sequence (DNA): TGCGCCAGCAGCCAAGAAGGAGGAGGGATAGAGCCCCAGCATTTT. Translation gives CASSQEGGGIEPQHF.

The chain recombines TRBV28 with TRBJ1-4; 7 nucleotides agree with TRBD1. Germline V CDR1 and CDR2: MDHEN, SYDVKM. The CDR3 is made up of 12 amino acids. The junction had 4 bases not matched to a gene; V was cut back by 8 bases and J by 7 bases. CDR3 loop: CASRQGGEKLFF. Here the CDR3 DNA reads TGTGCCAGCCGACAGGGCGGTGAAAAACTGTTTTTT.

The V and J genes are TRBV9 and TRBJ2-1; 10 bases are a match to TRBD2. Germline V CDR1 and CDR2: SGDLS, YYNGEE. The CDR3 loop spans 15 amino acids. V trimming: 3 bases; J trimming: 7 bases; junction bases outside the gene matches: 7. Here the CDR3 DNA reads TGTGCCAGCAGCGCCAGACTAGCGGGCGCGAATGAGCAGTTCTTC. Its translation: CASSARLAGANEQFF.

The table lists this clonotype with a few counts. The rearrangement joins TRBV10-3 to TRBJ2-3; possibly TRBD2 for D (5 bases). V was pared by 5 bases and J by 5 bases, with 5 bases between. The CDR3 covers 11 residues. Germline CDR1 is ENHRY and CDR2 is SYGVKD. The CDR3 spells CAISSGDTQYF. In DNA form, the CDR3 reads TGTGCCATCAGTAGCGGAGATACGCAGTATTTT.

The chain recombines TRBV12-3 or TRBV12-4 with TRBJ2-1; the D is unclear. The CDR3 sequence is 14 residues long. V lost 6 bases to trimming and J lost 8 bases, with 17 bases between them. In DNA form, the CDR3 reads TGTGCCAGCAGCGACCCTTTAGGGATTTATGAGCAGTTCTTC. Translating gives CASSDPLGIYEQFF.

This clonotype was observed a few times. The chain recombines TRBV4-1 with TRBJ2-2; D ambiguous. Germline V lookup: CDR1 MGHRA, CDR2 YSYEKL. Deletions cut 1 base from V and 6 bases from J, with 9 bases between. CDR3 length: 14 residues. Written as DNA, the CDR3 is TGCGCCAGCAGCCAAGGTCTAGTAGCCGGGGAGCTGTTTTTT. Amino acid sequence: CASSQGLVAGELFF.

This clonotype showed up many times. The V gene is TRBV4-3, the J gene TRBJ2-7, with D perhaps matching TRBD1 (7 bases). This CDR3 is built from 13 residues. The V gene lost 4 bases and the J gene lost 5 bases, with 12 bases spanning the gap. The V gene's germline CDR1 is LGHNA and CDR2 YSLEER. The CDR3 protein is CASSPQGEDEQYF. The CDR3 coding sequence is TGCGCCAGCAGCCCTCAGGGGGAGGACGAGCAGTACTTC.

There are a few counts of this clonotype. The chain is built from TRBV5-1 and TRBJ1-1; D not resolved. Looked up from germline, CDR1 is SGHRS and CDR2 is YFSETQ. Trimming pared 6 bases from V and 2 bases from J, leaving 14 bases between. This CDR3 region has 14 residues. CDR3 nucleotide sequence: TGCGCCAGCATACGAGCGCCTGGAAACACTGAAGCTTTCTTT. This sequence encodes CASIRAPGNTEAFF.

Here the CDR3 DNA reads TGTGCCAGCAGGGGGGGGGACAGGGATGGCTACACCTTC. Protein sequence: CASRGGDRDGYTF. The genes are TRBV28 and TRBJ1-2, with 9 bases lining up with TRBD1. The V gene's germline CDR1 is MDHEN and CDR2 SYDVKM. V lost 6 bases to trimming and J lost 6 bases; unmatched junction nucleotides: 5. The CDR3 consists of 13 residues.

This clonotype has only a few counts. The chain is built from TRBV5-1 and TRBJ2-4, with 7 nucleotides matching TRBD2. The ends lost 4 bases at V and 7 bases at J; junction bases unmatched: 11. Germline CDR1 reads SGHRS; CDR2 reads YFSETQ. The CDR3 covers 15 residues. In nucleotides, the CDR3 is TGCGCCAGCAGCCCAGCCAGCGGGAATGCGAACATTCAGTACTTC. Protein sequence: CASSPASGNANIQYF.

This clonotype was seen a few times. J is TRBJ2-1 and V is TRBV5-1; 8 nucleotides line up with TRBD1. V shed 4 bases, J shed 1 base, and the junction held 7 bases outside the gene matches. Germline assignment: CDR1 SGHRS and CDR2 YFSETQ. The CDR3 is 16 residues long. The CDR3 nucleotides read TGCGCCAGCAGCGCACCGGGACAGGCATCCTACAATGAGCAGTTCTTC. Translating gives CASSAPGQASYNEQFF.

This clonotype occurred many times. CDR3 nucleotides: TGTGCCAGCAGCTCCTACAGGGGGCCCCGCGACTATACGCAGTATTTT. The encoded protein is CASSSYRGPRDYTQYF. This chain links TRBV7-6 with TRBJ2-3; the match to TRBD1 covers 9 bases. There are 16 residues in the CDR3. The V gene end was trimmed by 4 bases and the J gene end by 7 bases; junction bases not matched to a gene: 12. Germline lookup yields CDR1 SGHVS and CDR2 FNYEAQ.

The rearrangement uses TRBV7-2 and TRBJ2-4, with a weak D call TRBD2 (7 bases). Between the trimmed V and J ends, which lost 2 bases and 5 bases, there was a span of 13 bases. The CDR3 sequence is 15 residues long. Germline lookup yields CDR1 SGHTA and CDR2 FQGNSA. CDR3 bases: TGTGCCAGCAGCTTAAGAGGGCGGGGGCAAAACATTCAGTACTTC. Encoded protein: CASSLRGRGQNIQYF.